This T cell receptor beta chain was sequenced in a study of shared clonotypes between healthy human individuals. Study details: The plates for each donor numbered three CD4 naive, three CD4 memory, two CD8 naive and one CD8 memory.

For each subset, genomic DNA was distributed in equal portions over several immunoSEQ plates. Profiling relied on immunoSEQ multiplex PCR, and the TCRdb table lists in-frame clones only, not all of them. This sample has hundreds of thousands of clones, with about 91% found just once. This clone was counted once. Germline lookup yields CDR1 LGHNA and CDR2 YSLEER. V lost 0 bases and J 1 base, leaving 7 bases between the germline ends. This CDR3 has 15 residues. Naive CD8 cells, CD45RO-negative and positively selected for CCR7, excluded terminally differentiated effector memory CD45RA+ cells. Input material: naive CD8+ T cells sorted from blood. The rearrangement uses TRBV4-3 and TRBJ2-1; D remains ambiguous. This clonotype originated in a man aged 30-40 years in good health. The CDR3 nucleotides are TGCGCCAGCAGCCAAGATGGCAGATCCTACAATGAGCAGTTCTTC. This sequence encodes CASSQDGRSYNEQFF.